These T cell receptor beta chains were read from a single sample in a study of blood T cell repertoires in COVID-19. The protocol was immunoSEQ multiplex PCR, while the TCRdb copy is restricted to in-frame clones and leaves out a portion. The table lists about 97,000 clones, about 87% of them singletons. Sequencing input: peripheral blood. The receptors stem from a human donor in a cohort sampled during active COVID-19. The CDR3 runs from the conserved cysteine through the conserved F or W. The D gene is left open where the match is weak. Clone size is not always given. Where it is, it says once, few, many or a class for expanded clones.

>TRBV3-1/TRBV3-2|TRBJ1-6|few|TRBD1
CASASQGTNSPLHF
TGTGCCAGCGCCTCACAGGGGACTAATTCACCCCTCCACTTT
>TRBV27|TRBJ2-3|few|TRBD2
CASRQREDGDTQYF
TGTGCCAGCCGTCAGCGGGAGGATGGAGATACGCAGTATTTT
>TRBV3-1/TRBV3-2|TRBJ1-2|-|-
CASSLFQLEYGYTF
TGTGCCAGCAGCCTTTTCCAATTGGAGTATGGCTACACCTTC
>TRBV7-2|TRBJ2-3|once|-
CASSLVQGDTQYF
TGTGCCAGCAGCTTAGTCCAGGGGGATACGCAGTATTTT
>TRBV7-8|TRBJ1-6|-|TRBD1
CASSDKFPGQGLSPLHF
TGTGCCAGCAGCGATAAATTTCCGGGACAGGGACTTAGTCCCCTCCACTTT
>TRBV29-1|TRBJ2-6|-|TRBD1
CSVGDRASGANVLTF
TGCAGCGTTGGGGACAGGGCTTCTGGGGCCAACGTCCTGACTTTC
>TRBV5-4|TRBJ2-1|-|TRBD2
CASSLQGTSGRTQFF
TGTGCCAGCAGCTTGCAAGGAACTAGCGGGAGGACGCAGTTCTTC
>TRBV28|TRBJ2-2|-|TRBD1
CASSLPGQRSGELFF
TGTGCCAGCAGTTTACCGGGACAGAGGTCCGGGGAGCTGTTTTTT
>TRBV27|TRBJ2-6|-|TRBD1
CASSLSSPLGRGRSGANVLTF
TGTGCCAGCAGTTTATCGTCCCCGTTAGGCAGGGGGCGGTCTGGGGCCAACGTCCTGACTTTC
>TRBV3-1/TRBV3-2|TRBJ2-2|-|TRBD1
CASSQDRGRTGLLFLRTGELFF
TGTGCCAGCAGCCAAGATAGGGGTAGGACAGGGCTCTTATTTTTACGGACCGGGGAGCTGTTTTTT
>TRBV24-1|TRBJ2-3|-|-
CATQQGISTDTQYF
TGTGCCACCCAACAGGGAATAAGCACAGATACGCAGTATTTT
>TRBV9|TRBJ1-1|-|TRBD1
CASSADRRTEAFF
TGTGCCAGCAGCGCGGACAGGCGCACTGAAGCTTTCTTT